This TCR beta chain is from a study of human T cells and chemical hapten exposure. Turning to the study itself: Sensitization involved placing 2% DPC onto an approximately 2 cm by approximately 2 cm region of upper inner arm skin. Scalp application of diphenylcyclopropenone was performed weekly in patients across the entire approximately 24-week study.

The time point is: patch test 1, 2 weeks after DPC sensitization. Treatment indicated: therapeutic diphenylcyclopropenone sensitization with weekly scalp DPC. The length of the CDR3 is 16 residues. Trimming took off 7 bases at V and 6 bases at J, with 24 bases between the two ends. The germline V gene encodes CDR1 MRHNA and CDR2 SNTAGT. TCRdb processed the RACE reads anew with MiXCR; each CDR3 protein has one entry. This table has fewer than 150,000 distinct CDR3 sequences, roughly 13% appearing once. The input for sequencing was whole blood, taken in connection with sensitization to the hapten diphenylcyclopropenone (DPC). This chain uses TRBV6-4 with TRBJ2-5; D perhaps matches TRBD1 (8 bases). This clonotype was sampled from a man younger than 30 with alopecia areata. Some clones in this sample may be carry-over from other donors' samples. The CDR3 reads CASTATGGTSVKTQYF. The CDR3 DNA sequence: TGTGCCAGCACCGCTACAGGGGGAACTAGCGTGAAGACCCAGTACTTC.